The TCR beta chain under discussion was sequenced for a study of T cells in Graves' hyperthyroidism and ophthalmopathy (dated by TCRdb to about 2019). With respect to the entire study: Peripheral blood was sampled at the time of initial diagnosis, prior to any treatment. A discovery cohort of about 96 patients, 43 with Graves' ophthalmopathy and under 60 with stable Graves' hyperthyroidism, was used to find distinguishing TCR V-J signatures. For training and testing, the 100 or so patients in the discovery cohort were randomly divided in a 7:3 ratio. Prospective prediction of ophthalmopathy was tested in an independent validation cohort consisting of 18 to 20 hyperthyroidism patients and approximately 16 patients who later progressed to ophthalmopathy. In addition, the study compared T-cell repertoires in thyroid tissue and in blood from roughly 6 Graves' hyperthyroidism patients. According to the paper, TCR Vbeta CDR3 sequencing was carried out on 135 peripheral blood samples, which came from approximately 43 ophthalmopathy, around 75 hyperthyroidism and 17 progressor patients. Once sampling was done, hyperthyroidism patients were given methimazole at a starting dose of 30 mg daily, whereas ophthalmopathy patients were given high-dose intravenous methylprednisolone. What the authors observed across the whole study: In cross-validation, a model built on a 13 V-J signature told ophthalmopathy apart from stable hyperthyroidism with 85% to 90% sensitivity and approximately 81% specificity, and in testing the same model reached 80%/75%. No statistical method was used to set the sample size in advance, and investigators knew the group allocation. Blood samples also contained most of the expanded thyroid clonotypes (frequency above 0.001), which suggests that blood repertoires may reflect thyroid immune responses. In validation, progression to ophthalmopathy was predicted by the model with 70.59% sensitivity and 72.22% specificity, a median of approximately 6.5 months before onset.

TCR beta CDR3 regions were amplified from RNA transcripts. For the first round of RT-PCR on the TCR CDR3, the HTBI primer set was used together with the Qiagen OneStep RT-PCR kit. The libraries were constructed in a second round of multiplex PCR and then size-selected and purified. The libraries were sequenced on an Illumina HiSeq2000 using paired-end 100 bp reads. As for the original processing: SOAPnuke was used to process the raw data, with reads discarded if the reads contained adapters or uncalled bases, had a mean Phred below 15, or lacked an exact constant-primer or identifier match. High-quality paired reads were merged using COPE v1.2.5, and each unique nucleotide sequence was defined as a clonotype. Clonotypes were aligned to IMGT TRBV, TRBD and TRBJ reference segments using MiTCR v1.1. Analysis was restricted to V-J combinations with a frequency above 0.0001, which covered just over 98% of repertoires. The TCS score was defined as the ratio of F50 (clonal expansion) to E x V (chaos), calculated using BLOSUM62-based TCRdist between CDR3 peptides within each V-J. Welch's t-statistics and random forest reduced around 510 V-J features to under 15, which were used in a naive Bayes classifier (R e1071). Using fastp trimming at Q25 and MiXCR clonotype assembly, TCRdb reanalyzed the public sequencing data and kept in-frame beta chains. Rows with a matching CDR3 protein are joined into one entry that keeps the most common DNA and genes. TCRdb, not the authors, supplied the V and J calls. The sample table shows about 700,000 distinct CDR3 sequences, and around 13% are seen once. The ten biggest clones cover roughly a tenth of the sample.

Comment on this clonotype: Its antigen remains undetermined. One base away there is no much larger clone; base qualities are not given.

A patient counted as having stable Graves' hyperthyroidism if no progression to ophthalmopathy occurred over 18 months of follow-up. The hyperthyroidism patients were between 18 and 65 years old and newly diagnosed, with a disease duration of less than 2 months. Exclusion was applied to patients with uncontrolled infections, other autoimmune diseases, pregnancy or lactation. Clinical symptoms, serum thyroxine and TRAb, thyroid ultrasound, and orbital computed tomography formed the basis for the diagnoses. Ficoll-Paque density gradient centrifugation was used to isolate PBMCs from 9.5 to 10 ml of fresh peripheral blood. Total RNA was extracted with Trizol reagent, and quality was checked on an Agilent 2100 Bioanalyzer. Including the terminal cysteine and phenylalanine, the CDR3 comprises 15 residues. The CDR3 DNA has 45 bases and is translated from base 1. CDR1 SQVTM and CDR2 ANQGSEA are derived from the germline V gene. Compared with germline, V lacks 0 bases and J lacks 4 bases; bases without a gene match: 7.

This receptor was identified in a woman between 18 and 29 years old with Graves' hyperthyroidism. The chain links TRBV29-1 with TRBJ2-7, with 9 bases matching TRBD2. The material sequenced was blood. The CDR3 is CSVEDLREGRYEQYF. The base sequence is TGCAGCGTTGAAGACTTGCGGGAGGGCCGTTACGAGCAGTACTTC.